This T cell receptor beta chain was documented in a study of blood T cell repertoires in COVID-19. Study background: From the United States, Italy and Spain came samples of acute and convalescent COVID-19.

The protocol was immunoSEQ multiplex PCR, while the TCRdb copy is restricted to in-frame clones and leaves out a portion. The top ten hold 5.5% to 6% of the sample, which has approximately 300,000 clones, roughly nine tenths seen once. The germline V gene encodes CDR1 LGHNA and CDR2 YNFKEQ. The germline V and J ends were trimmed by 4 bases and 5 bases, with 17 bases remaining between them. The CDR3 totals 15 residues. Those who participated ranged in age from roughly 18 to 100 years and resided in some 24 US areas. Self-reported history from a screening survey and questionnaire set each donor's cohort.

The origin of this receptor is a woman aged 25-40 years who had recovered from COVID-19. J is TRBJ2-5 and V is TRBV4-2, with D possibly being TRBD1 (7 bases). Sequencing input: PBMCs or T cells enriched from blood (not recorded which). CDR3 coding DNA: TGTGCCAGCAGCCTCGAGTCAGGGGGGAGGGAGACCCAGTACTTC. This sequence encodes CASSLESGGRETQYF.